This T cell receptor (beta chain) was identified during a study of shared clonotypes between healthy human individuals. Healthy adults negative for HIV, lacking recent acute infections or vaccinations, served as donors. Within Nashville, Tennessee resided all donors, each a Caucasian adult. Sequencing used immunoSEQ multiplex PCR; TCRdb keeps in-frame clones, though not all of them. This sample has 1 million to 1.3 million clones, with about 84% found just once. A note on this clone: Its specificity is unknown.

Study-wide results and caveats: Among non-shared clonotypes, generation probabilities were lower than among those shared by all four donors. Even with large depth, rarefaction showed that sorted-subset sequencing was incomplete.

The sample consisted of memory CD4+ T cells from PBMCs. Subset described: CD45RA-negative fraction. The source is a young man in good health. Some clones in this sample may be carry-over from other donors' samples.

The CDR3 here is CSVAQIPPPNYGYTF. CDR3 nucleotides: TGCAGCGTTGCACAGATACCCCCCCCTAACTATGGCTACACCTTC. The chain uses TRBV29-1 and TRBJ1-2; unclear D gene. This CDR3 has 15 amino acids. V lost 4 bases and J lost 0, with 15 bases in between. Germline loops: CDR1 SQVTM, CDR2 ANQGSEA.